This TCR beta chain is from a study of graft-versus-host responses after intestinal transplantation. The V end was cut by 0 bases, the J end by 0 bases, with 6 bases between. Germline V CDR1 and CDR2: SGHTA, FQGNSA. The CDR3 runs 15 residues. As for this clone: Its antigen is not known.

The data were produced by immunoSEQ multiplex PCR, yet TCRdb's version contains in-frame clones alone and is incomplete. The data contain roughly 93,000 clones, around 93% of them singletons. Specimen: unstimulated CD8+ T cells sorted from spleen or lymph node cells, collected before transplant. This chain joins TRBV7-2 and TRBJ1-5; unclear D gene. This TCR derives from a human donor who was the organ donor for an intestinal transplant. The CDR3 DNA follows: TGTGCCAGCAGCTTAGCCGGGTATAGCAATCAGCCCCAGCATTTT. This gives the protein CASSLAGYSNQPQHF. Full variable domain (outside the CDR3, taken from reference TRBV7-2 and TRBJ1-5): GAGVSQSPSNKVTEKGKDVELRCDPISGHTALYWYRQSLGQGLEFLIYFQGNSAPDKSGLPSDRFSAERTGGSVSTLTIQRTQQEDSAVYLCASSLAGYSNQPQHFGDGTRLSIL.